The T cell receptor beta chain under discussion was sequenced for a study of T cell repertoires in cytomegalovirus infection (dated by TCRdb to about 2019). Broadly, across the study: Peptide stimulations targeted recently identified HLA-C-restricted CMV epitopes, whose presentation resists viral immunomodulation, together with well-studied HLA-B-restricted epitopes. The HLA type of each donor mattered for the analysis, because public TCR beta signatures pointed to carriage of CMV infection along with the matching HLA type.

Overall results and qualifications from the work: Cumulative frequency of public TCR beta family members discriminated carriers of CMV infection plus the relevant HLA type in this cohort and an independent roughly 330-donor cohort. The ex vivo response was dominated by HLA-C-restricted CMV-specific TCR beta clonotypes, which also provided the single most frequent clonotype in two of eight donors.

The treatment or condition tag for this specimen amounts to: in vitro stimulation with specific CMV peptide epitopes to enrich CMV-specific T cells. Sequencing relied on an Illumina HiSeq 1500. The public reads were reanalyzed by TCRdb: fastp trimming at Q25, MiXCR alignment, in-frame beta chains only. Entries are consolidated by CDR3 protein sequence, retaining the most common genes and DNA. The sample table lists fewer than 350,000 distinct CDR3 sequences, around 29% of them with a count of one. 20% of the sample is held by the ten biggest clonotypes. As concerns this clonotype: Which antigen it targets is not known. No base quality values were provided; no much bigger clone lies one nucleotide off.

Based on the germline V gene, the CDR1 and CDR2 sequences are SQVTM and ANQGSEA. The trim is 6 bases for V and 4 bases for J, with a gap of 13 bases between the germline ends. The CDR3 sequence holds 14 residues, the cysteine and phenylalanine included. The sequence is cut down to CDR3 DNA, 42 bases in frame from base 1. The source was cultured PBMCs, collected from culture after CMV antigen stimulation. The receptor chain draws on TRBV29-1 and TRBJ2-6; the D match is possibly TRBD1 or TRBD2, with 5 bases aligned in each. The TCR was taken from a human donor in good health (CMV status not recorded). Some clones in this sample may be carry-over from other donors' samples. CDR3 loop: CSVGPVAGANVLTF. The DNA sequence is as follows: TGCAGCGTGGGACCAGTTGCCGGGGCCAACGTCCTGACTTTC.